This T cell receptor beta chain was sequenced for a study of T cells in Graves' hyperthyroidism and ophthalmopathy. Whole-study results and caveats: Using 13 V-J features, a model discriminated ophthalmopathy from stable hyperthyroidism. Clonotypes that were expanded in thyroid above 0.001 mostly appeared in blood too.

Worth noting for this clonotype: Antigen: not known.

Using RNA transcripts as the source, TCR beta CDR3 regions were amplified. HTBI primers were employed in a first-round RT-PCR of the TCR CDR3. TCRdb itself ran the multiplex PCR reads through MiXCR, one entry per CDR3 protein. The table includes around 580,000 distinct CDR3 sequences, roughly 50% detected once. The trim removed 4 bases at V and 5 bases at J, leaving 7 bases unmatched. This CDR3 is built from 15 residues. Germline V CDR1 and CDR2: SGHTA, FQGTGA. The genes are TRBV7-3 and TRBJ1-1; 10 bases are a match to TRBD1. The sample consisted of peripheral blood or thyroid tissue (not recorded which). The TCR sequence derives from a woman between 18 and 29 years old with Graves' hyperthyroidism. The CDR3 loop reads CASSSSGTGVTEAFF. The CDR3, as DNA: TGTGCCAGCAGCTCTTCCGGGACAGGGGTAACTGAAGCTTTCTTT.